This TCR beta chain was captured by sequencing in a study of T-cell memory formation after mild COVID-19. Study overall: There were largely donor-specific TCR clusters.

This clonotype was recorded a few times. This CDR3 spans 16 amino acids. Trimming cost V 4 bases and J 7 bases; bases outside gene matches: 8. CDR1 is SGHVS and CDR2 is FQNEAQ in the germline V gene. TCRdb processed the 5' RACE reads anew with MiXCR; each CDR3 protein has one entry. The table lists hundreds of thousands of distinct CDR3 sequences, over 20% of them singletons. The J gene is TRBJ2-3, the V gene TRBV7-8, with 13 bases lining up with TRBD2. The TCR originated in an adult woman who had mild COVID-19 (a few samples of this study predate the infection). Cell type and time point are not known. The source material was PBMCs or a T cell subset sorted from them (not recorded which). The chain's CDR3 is CASSSLAGGTPYTQYF. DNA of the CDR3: TGTGCCAGCAGCTCACTAGCGGGGGGGACCCCATATACGCAGTATTTT. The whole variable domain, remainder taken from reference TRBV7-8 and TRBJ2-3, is GAGVSQSPRYKVAKRGQDVALRCDPISGHVSLFWYQQALGQGPEFLTYFQNEAQLDKSGLPSDRFFAERPEGSVSTLKIQRTQQEDSAVYLCASSSLAGGTPYTQYFGPGTRLTVL.